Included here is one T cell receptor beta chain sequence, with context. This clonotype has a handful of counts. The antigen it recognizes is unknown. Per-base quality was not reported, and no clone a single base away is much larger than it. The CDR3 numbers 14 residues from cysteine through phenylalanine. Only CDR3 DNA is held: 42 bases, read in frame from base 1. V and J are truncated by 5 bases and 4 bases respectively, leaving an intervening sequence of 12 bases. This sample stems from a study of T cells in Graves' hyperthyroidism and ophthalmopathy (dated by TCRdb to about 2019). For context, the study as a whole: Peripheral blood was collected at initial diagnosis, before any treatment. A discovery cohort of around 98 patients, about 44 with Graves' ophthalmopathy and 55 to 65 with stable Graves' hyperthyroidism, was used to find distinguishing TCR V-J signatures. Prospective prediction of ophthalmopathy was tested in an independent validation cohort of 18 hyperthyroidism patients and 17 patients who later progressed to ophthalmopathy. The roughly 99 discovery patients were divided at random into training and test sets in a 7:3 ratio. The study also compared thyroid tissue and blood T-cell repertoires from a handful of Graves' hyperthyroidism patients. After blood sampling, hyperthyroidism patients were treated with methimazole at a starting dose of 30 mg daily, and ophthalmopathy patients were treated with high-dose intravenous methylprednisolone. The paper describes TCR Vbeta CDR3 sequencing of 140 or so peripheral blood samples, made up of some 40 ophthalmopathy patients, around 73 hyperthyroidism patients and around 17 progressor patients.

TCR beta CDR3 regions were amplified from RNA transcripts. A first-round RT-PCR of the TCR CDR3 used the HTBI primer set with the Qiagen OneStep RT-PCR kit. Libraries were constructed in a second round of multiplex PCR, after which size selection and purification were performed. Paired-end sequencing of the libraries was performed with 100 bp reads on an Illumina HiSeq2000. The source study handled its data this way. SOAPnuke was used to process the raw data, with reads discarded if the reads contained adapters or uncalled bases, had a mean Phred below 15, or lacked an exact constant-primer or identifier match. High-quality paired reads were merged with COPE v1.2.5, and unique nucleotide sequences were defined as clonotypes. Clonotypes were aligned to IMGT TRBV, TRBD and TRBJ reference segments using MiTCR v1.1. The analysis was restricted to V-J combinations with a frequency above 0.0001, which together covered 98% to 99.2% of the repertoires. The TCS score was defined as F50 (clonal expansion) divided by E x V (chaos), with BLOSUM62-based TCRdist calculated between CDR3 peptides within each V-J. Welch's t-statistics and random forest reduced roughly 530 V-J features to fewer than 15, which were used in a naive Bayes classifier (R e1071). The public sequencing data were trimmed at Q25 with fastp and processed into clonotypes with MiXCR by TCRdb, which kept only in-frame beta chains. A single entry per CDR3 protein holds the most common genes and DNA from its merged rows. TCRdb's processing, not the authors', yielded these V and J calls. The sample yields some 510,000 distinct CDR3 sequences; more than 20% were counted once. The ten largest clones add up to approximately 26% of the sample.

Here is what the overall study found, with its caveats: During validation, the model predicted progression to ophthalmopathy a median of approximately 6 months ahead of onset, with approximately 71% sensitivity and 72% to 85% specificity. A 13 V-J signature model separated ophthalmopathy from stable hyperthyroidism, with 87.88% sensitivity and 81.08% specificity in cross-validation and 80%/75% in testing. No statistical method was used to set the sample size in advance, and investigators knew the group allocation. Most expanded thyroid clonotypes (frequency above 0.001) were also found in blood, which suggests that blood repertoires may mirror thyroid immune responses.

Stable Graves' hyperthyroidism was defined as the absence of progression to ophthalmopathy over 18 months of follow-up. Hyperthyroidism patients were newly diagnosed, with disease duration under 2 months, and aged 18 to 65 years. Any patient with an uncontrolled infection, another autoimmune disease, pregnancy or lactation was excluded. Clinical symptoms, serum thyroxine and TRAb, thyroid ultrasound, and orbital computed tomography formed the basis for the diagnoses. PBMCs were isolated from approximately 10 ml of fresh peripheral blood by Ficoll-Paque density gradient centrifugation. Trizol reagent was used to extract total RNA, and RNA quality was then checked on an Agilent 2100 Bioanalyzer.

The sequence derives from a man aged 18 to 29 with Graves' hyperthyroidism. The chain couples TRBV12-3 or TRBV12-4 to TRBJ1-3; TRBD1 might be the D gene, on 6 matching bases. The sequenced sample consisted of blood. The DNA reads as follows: TGTGCCAGCAGTCCAGGGGATTCAGGAAACACCATATATTTT. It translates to CASSPGDSGNTIYF.